One sample yielded the 29 T cell receptor beta chains listed below, sequenced in a study of CD8 T cells in Susac syndrome. After extraction with the RNeasy kit, roughly 0.5 to 1 ug of the RNA was reverse transcribed using random hexamers. MiXCR, applied by TCRdb to the immunoSEQ multiplex PCR reads, yields one record per CDR3 protein. The sample lists 69,000 or so distinct CDR3 sequences; about 94% were seen once. The specimen sequenced was CD8+ T cells from PBMCs. Every receptor here comes from a human donor with multiple sclerosis.

The V call is TRBV15, the J call TRBJ2-7, with a weak D call TRBD1 (8 bases). This CDR3 region has 14 residues. Germline loops: CDR1 LNHNV, CDR2 YYDKDF (reference sequence). Trimming cost V 6 bases and J 4 bases, with 16 bases left between them. The CDR3 DNA sequence: TGTGCCACCAGGCGAGACAGGGGAGGGTACGAGCAGTACTTC. Its protein is CATRRDRGGYEQYF. Full variable domain (missing parts from reference TRBV15 and TRBJ2-7): DAMVIQNPRYQVTQFGKPVTLSCSQTLNHNVMYWYQQKSSQAPKLLFHYYDKDFNNEADTPDNFQSRRPNTSFCFLDIRSPGLGDTAMYLCATRRDRGGYEQYFGPGTRLTVT.

The rearrangement links TRBV29-1 to TRBJ2-1; no firm D call. V lost 1 base and J 10 bases, leaving 14 bases between the germline ends. Germline assignment: CDR1 SQVTM and CDR2 ANQGSEA. CDR3 length: 13 amino acids. CDR3 nucleotides: TGCAGCGTTGAAGGGCCAACCACACACGAGCAGTTCTTC. Translated, it gives CSVEGPTTHEQFF.

The chain uses TRBV18 and TRBJ1-1, with TRBD1 matching 7 bases. This CDR3 is 16 amino acids long. Per the germline V gene, CDR1 is KGHSH and CDR2 is LQKENI. V trimming: 8 bases; J trimming: 0 bases; junction bases outside the gene matches: 12. The CDR3: CASLTGRGSMNTEAFF. The DNA for the CDR3 is TGTGCCAGCCTGACAGGGCGCGGGAGCATGAACACTGAAGCTTTCTTT.

The rearrangement links TRBV5-1 to TRBJ2-7; 10 nucleotides align to TRBD1. The trim removed 6 bases at V and 2 bases at J, leaving 8 bases unmatched. The germline CDR1 and CDR2 sequences are SGHRS and YFSETQ. The CDR3 sequence is 15 residues long. CDR3 bases: TGCGCCAGCACCCCGGGACAGGGGACGCCCTACGAGCAGTACTTC. Translating gives CASTPGQGTPYEQYF.

This clonotype came up once. The chain carries TRBV6-5 and TRBJ2-1, with 11 bases matching TRBD2. This CDR3 is 17 amino acids long. Germline CDR1 is MNHEY and CDR2 is SVGAGI. V trimming: 4 bases; J trimming: 4 bases; junction bases outside the gene matches: 9. The CDR3 sequence: CASSFYHSGGAYNEQFF. The CDR3 DNA reads TGTGCCAGCAGTTTCTATCATAGCGGGGGGGCATACAATGAGCAGTTCTTC.

This rearrangement joins TRBV21-1 to TRBJ2-2; the table's D call, TRBD2, was not checked against the DNA. TRBV21-1 is a pseudogene segment. This CDR3 is built from 15 residues. The CDR3 loop is CASSKMRGNTGELFF. The CDR3 DNA sequence: TGTGCCAGCAGCAAGATGCGGGGGAACACCGGGGAGCTGTTTTTT.

The chain carries TRBV4-1 and TRBJ2-2, with 8 positions matching TRBD2. Germline V gives CDR1 MGHRA, CDR2 YSYEKL. CDR3 length equals 17 residues. J was trimmed by 2 bases and V by 4 bases; bases with no gene match: 9. Written as DNA, the CDR3 is TGCGCCAGCAGCCTTTCTCCGGGACTAGATAACACCGGGGAGCTGTTTTTT. This translates into CASSLSPGLDNTGELFF.

This sequence joins TRBV3-1 and TRBJ2-7, with 10 bases fitting TRBD1. V was clipped by 2 bases and J by 0 bases; unmatched bases: 13. Germline loops: CDR1 LGHDT, CDR2 YNNKEL (reference sequence). The CDR3 runs 19 residues. The CDR3 is CASSQRAGQGTSSSYEQYF. CDR3 nucleotide sequence: TGTGCCAGCAGCCAAAGGGCGGGACAGGGGACCTCATCCTCCTACGAGCAGTACTTC.

The genes are TRBV29-1 and TRBJ2-7; 9 bases match TRBD2. The CDR3 has 13 residues. V was pared by 5 bases and J by 5 bases, with 7 bases of the junction left unmatched. Germline V gene lookup returns CDR1 SQVTM and CDR2 ANQGSEA. For the CDR3, the DNA is TGCAGCGTTTCACCGGGACTAGCTAACGAGCAGTACTTC. The encoded protein is CSVSPGLANEQYF.

The CDR3 sequence: CASSTGRGTDTQYF. The DNA of the CDR3 is TGTGCCAGCAGCACAGGCCGGGGAACAGATACGCAGTATTTT. The J gene is TRBJ2-3, the V gene TRBV9; the D gene could be TRBD1 or TRBD2 (5 bases each). Germline assignment: CDR1 SGDLS and CDR2 YYNGEE. V was pared by 4 bases and J by 3 bases, with 12 bases between. This CDR3 is 14 amino acids long.

This chain links TRBV5-4 with TRBJ1-1; 7 bases are a match to TRBD1. After removal of 0 bases from V and 1 base from J, the junction contained 3 bases not matched to a gene. The length of the CDR3 is 15 residues. Germline V CDR1 and CDR2: SGHNT, YYREEE (reference sequence). The CDR3: CASSLVGTENTEAFF. The CDR3 coding sequence is TGTGCCAGCAGCTTGGTAGGGACAGAGAACACTGAAGCTTTCTTT.

The chain employs TRBV7-6 and TRBJ2-5; TRBD1 aligns across 8 bases. Looked up from germline, CDR1 is SGHVS and CDR2 is FNYEAQ. The CDR3 is 15 amino acids. V dropped 1 base and J dropped 3; count of bases not matched to a gene: 4. The CDR3 loop reads CASSLVVTGEETQYF. The CDR3 coding sequence is TGTGCCAGCAGCTTAGTGGTGACAGGGGAAGAGACCCAGTACTTC. Full variable domain (rest looked up from reference TRBV7-6 and TRBJ2-5): GAGVSQSPRYKVTKRGQDVALRCDPISGHVSLYWYRQALGQGPEFLTYFNYEAQQDKSGLPNDRFSAERPEGSISTLTIQRTEQRDSAMYRCASSLVVTGEETQYFGPGTRLLVL.

The table lists this clonotype with a few counts. The rearrangement links TRBV27 to TRBJ1-5; D is unresolved. Germline CDR1 MNHEY, CDR2 SMNVEV (reference sequence). The CDR3 spans 12 residues. V was cut by 4 bases and J by 1 base, with 2 bases left in between. The CDR3 loop is CASSYSNQPQHF. The CDR3 region has the DNA TGTGCCAGCAGTTACAGCAATCAGCCCCAGCATTTT.

The chain is built from TRBV30 and TRBJ1-1; 7 bases map to TRBD1. Germline V gene lookup returns CDR1 GTSNPN and CDR2 SVGIG (reference sequence). The CDR3 spans 15 residues. Trimming removed 4 bases from V and 1 base from J; junction bases left unmatched: 9. In DNA, the CDR3 is TGTGCCTGGAAGAAGGACAGGCTTGGGAACACTGAAGCTTTCTTT. This sequence encodes CAWKKDRLGNTEAFF.

This chain joins TRBV20-1 and TRBJ2-3, with D perhaps matching TRBD2 (5 bases). The CDR3 loop spans 16 amino acids. CDR1 and CDR2 from the germline V gene are DFQATT and SNEGSKA (reference sequence). The V end lost 1 base, the J end lost 2 bases, and 16 bases lay between the germline ends. This CDR3 is CSARALRAGDTDTQYF. The CDR3 DNA reads TGCAGTGCTAGAGCACTTAGGGCCGGGGACACAGATACGCAGTATTTT.

Here the CDR3 DNA reads TGTGCCACCAGCAGATCTCTGGGGGCAGGGGAGACCCAGTACTTC. As protein: CATSRSLGAGETQYF. V gene TRBV15 combines with J gene TRBJ2-5; D is perhaps TRBD1 (6 bases). Looked up from germline, CDR1 is LNHNV and CDR2 is YYDKDF (reference sequence). V dropped 2 bases and J dropped 5 bases, with 15 bases sitting between them. CDR3 length: 15 residues. Full variable domain (rest looked up from reference TRBV15 and TRBJ2-5): DAMVIQNPRYQVTQFGKPVTLSCSQTLNHNVMYWYQQKSSQAPKLLFHYYDKDFNNEADTPDNFQSRRPNTSFCFLDIRSPGLGDTAMYLCATSRSLGAGETQYFGPGTRLLVL.

The CDR3 loop reads CASSPELVADTQYF. The CDR3 region has the DNA TGCGCCAGCAGCCCCGAACTAGTCGCAGATACGCAGTATTTT. V is TRBV4-3 and J is TRBJ2-3; D possibly corresponds to TRBD2 (5 bases). The germline V gene has CDR1 LGHNA and CDR2 YSLEER. The CDR3 extends over 14 amino acids. With 4 bases removed from V and 4 bases from J, the gap between germline ends came to 12 bases.

J is TRBJ2-1 and V is TRBV20-1; D assignment may be TRBD1 or TRBD2 (5 bases each). The V and J ends lost 4 bases and 5 bases respectively, with 12 bases between them. Germline V CDR1 and CDR2: DFQATT, SNEGSKA (reference sequence). The CDR3 sequence is 13 residues long. Here the CDR3 DNA reads TGCAGTGCTAATACGGGACGGAACAATGAGCAGTTCTTC. This encodes CSANTGRNNEQFF.

The chain has TRBV3-1 and TRBJ2-7, with TRBD1 as a possible D gene (6 bases). V was clipped by 0 bases and J by 2 bases, with 14 bases between them. The CDR3 loop spans 16 amino acids. The germline V gene encodes CDR1 LGHDT and CDR2 YNNKEL (reference sequence). This chain's CDR3 is CASSQEMGARPYEQYF. In nucleotides, the CDR3 is TGTGCCAGCAGCCAAGAGATGGGGGCCCGCCCCTACGAGCAGTACTTC.

The chain couples TRBV5-4 to TRBJ2-4, with a possible D match to TRBD2 (6 bases). Germline loops: CDR1 SGHNT, CDR2 YYREEE (reference sequence). V dropped 4 bases and J dropped 6 bases, with 8 bases sitting between them. This CDR3 is 12 amino acids long. CDR3 nucleotide sequence: TGTGCCAGCAGCGGGGGAGGAAACATTCAGTACTTC. It translates to CASSGGGNIQYF.

CDR3 sequence (DNA): TGTGCCAGCAGTTTATATCGCGGCGGGGTTGGGGAGACCCAGTACTTC. This gives the protein CASSLYRGGVGETQYF. J is TRBJ2-5 and V is TRBV27, with a weak D call TRBD2 (6 bases). The germline V and J ends were trimmed by 1 base and 5 bases, with 17 bases remaining between them. The germline V gene has CDR1 MNHEY and CDR2 SMNVEV (reference sequence). The CDR3 is 16 residues long.

The chain joins TRBV5-1 to TRBJ2-5, with 8 bases matching TRBD1. This CDR3 contains 14 residues. Germline assignment: CDR1 SGHRS and CDR2 YFSETQ. V lost 0 bases to trimming and J lost 5 bases; unmatched junction nucleotides: 3. CDR3 nucleotides: TGCGCCAGCAGCTTGGCAGGGGGCTACGAGACCCAGTACTTC. This encodes CASSLAGGYETQYF.

V usage is TRBV20-1 and J usage is TRBJ2-1; either TRBD1 or TRBD2 may supply D (5 bases each). Germline loops: CDR1 DFQATT, CDR2 SNEGSKA (reference sequence). The CDR3 spans 14 residues. Trimming left V 2 bases short and J 13 bases short, with 21 bases between. The CDR3 loop is CSARKAVSAWDQFF. The CDR3 DNA reads TGCAGTGCTAGAAAGGCGGTTAGCGCCTGGGACCAGTTCTTC.

CDR3 protein: CATSDLITGELFF. CDR3 coding DNA: TGTGCCACCAGTGATTTGATAACCGGGGAGCTGTTTTTT. V and J are TRBV24-1 and TRBJ2-2, with D unclear. Trimming took off 0 bases at V and 5 bases at J, with 3 bases between the two ends. The CDR3 contains 13 residues. Germline V gives CDR1 KGHDR, CDR2 SFDVKD.

The gene calls are TRBV27 and TRBJ2-5, with TRBD1 identical over 7 bases. This CDR3 comprises 14 residues. Germline V gene sequence: CDR1 MNHEY, CDR2 SMNVEV (reference sequence). Trimming removed 5 bases from V and 5 bases from J; junction bases left unmatched: 8. The CDR3 loop is CASSHRQGGETQYF. The DNA for the CDR3 is TGTGCCAGCAGTCATCGACAGGGCGGTGAGACCCAGTACTTC.

This clonotype was recorded only once. The chain joins TRBV9 to TRBJ2-7; 8 bases agree with TRBD2. CDR1 is SGDLS and CDR2 is YYNGEE in the germline V gene. The CDR3 contains 14 residues. The V segment lost 2 bases and the J segment 5 bases; nucleotides outside the gene matches: 6. CDR3 sequence: CASSVRGSGNEQYF. CDR3 DNA sequence: TGTGCCAGCAGCGTGAGGGGTAGCGGGAACGAGCAGTACTTC.

The rearrangement uses TRBV23-1 and TRBJ1-2; tentative D call: TRBD1 (5 bases). TRBV23-1 is treated as an ORF (open reading frame) with a function not yet certain. V was shortened by 2 bases and J by 4 bases, with 20 bases between the two germline ends. The length of the CDR3 is 17 residues. The CDR3 DNA sequence: TGCGCCAGCAGTCAACCGCGGGACGGCCCGCCCTTCTATGGCTACACCTTC. It translates to CASSQPRDGPPFYGYTF.

This clonotype was observed a handful of times. V and J are TRBV5-4 and TRBJ2-7; D is possibly TRBD2 (5 bases). V lost 5 bases, J lost 5 bases, and 20 bases lay in between. The CDR3 is 15 residues long. Per the germline V gene, CDR1 is SGHNT and CDR2 is YYREEE (reference sequence). The CDR3 DNA reads TGTGCCAGCAGTTCCCCCGCGGCGGGCAAGGACGAGCAGTACTTC. Its protein is CASSSPAAGKDEQYF.

This chain uses TRBV5-1 with TRBJ2-7; D remains ambiguous. Germline V gives CDR1 SGHRS, CDR2 YFSETQ. The CDR3 extends over 14 amino acids. V gave up 7 bases and J gave up 2 bases, with 16 bases separating them. CDR3 loop: CASQVGTATYEQYF. For the CDR3, the DNA is TGCGCCAGCCAGGTAGGAACAGCGACCTACGAGCAGTACTTC.